This T cell receptor beta chain stems from a study of T-cell reconstitution after alpha-beta-depleted transplantation in children. Preparation of the TCRbeta library used unique molecular identifiers. TCRdb reprocessed the PCR reads via MiXCR and lists one record per CDR3 protein. The repertoire holds about 690,000 distinct CDR3 sequences, with around 17% as singletons. The CDR3 sequence is 13 residues long. The germline CDR1 and CDR2 sequences are SGHKS and YYEKEE (reference sequence). V was trimmed by 1 base and J by 3 bases, leaving 7 bases between them. This clonotype was seen ten or more times. The V call is TRBV5-5, the J call TRBJ1-1, with a possible D match to TRBD1 (6 bases). The sequence was collected from a human donor who donated a stem cell graft to a child with acute myeloid leukemia. The source was PBMCs from the stem cell graft donor, collected from the stem cell graft. The CDR3 DNA reads TGTGCCAGCAGCTTGTGGACAGACACTGAAGCTTTCTTT. The encoded protein is CASSLWTDTEAFF.